Below, one T cell receptor beta chain is given with its context. Its specificity is unknown. MiXCR, run by TCRdb on the 5' RACE reads, gives a single entry per CDR3 protein. The table lists approximately 620,000 distinct CDR3 sequences, roughly 8% of them singletons. The data belong to a study of identical twins. Study results and caveats: Clonotypes of the beta chain that were abundant in cord blood carried fewer insertions (memory repertoires showed none).

The same sample was also studied in work on yellow fever vaccine responses in identical twins.

The sequenced sample was PBMCs. The clonotype originates from a woman aged 18-35 years in good health.

The DNA for the CDR3 is TGTGCCAGCAGTTTAGGCGGGGGGGCCCAAACCTACAATGAGCAGTTCTTC. This translates into CASSLGGGAQTYNEQFF. This sequence joins TRBV12-3 or TRBV12-4 and TRBJ2-1, with 9 bases lining up with TRBD2. With V trimmed by 1 base and J by 2 bases, 6 bases remained unmatched. This CDR3 region has 17 residues.